The present entry profiles one T cell receptor beta chain with its context. Trimming pared 2 bases from V and 2 bases from J, leaving 11 bases between. Germline CDR1 SGHKS, CDR2 YYEKEE (reference sequence). The CDR3 contains 14 residues. The data belong to a study of technical replicates of blood from several donors. Generated by immunoSEQ multiplex PCR, the TCRdb table keeps only in-frame clones and is missing some. The data hold over 60,000 clones, with roughly 93% observed a single time. The clonotype comes from a human donor in good health. This sequence joins TRBV5-5 and TRBJ2-7; a weak D match, TRBD1 (6 bases). Sample: T cells isolated from PBMCs. Written as DNA, the CDR3 is TGTGCCAGCAGCTTCGGCCAGGGGACCTACGAGCAGTACTTC. This sequence encodes CASSFGQGTYEQYF.